Presented here are 5 T cell receptor beta chains from one specimen sequenced in a study of blood T cell repertoires in COVID-19. Some clones are missing from TCRdb's copy, which holds only in-frame ones; the method was immunoSEQ multiplex PCR. In the table there are 330,000 or so clones, 92% of which are singletons. Sequenced input: PBMCs or T cells enriched from blood (not recorded which). The source of these receptors is a woman in her 30s who had recovered from COVID-19.

Concerning this clone: This CDR3 is also generated by other DNA sequences in the sample. The J gene is TRBJ2-1, the V gene TRBV28, with 8 positions matching TRBD2. The CDR3 sequence is 12 residues long. Trimming took 4 bases from V and 10 from J; bases not matched to a gene: 3. Germline lookup yields CDR1 MDHEN and CDR2 SYDVKM. CDR3 in amino acids: CASSSLAGEQFF. DNA for the CDR3: TGTGCCAGCAGTTCCTTAGCGGGGGAGCAGTTCTTC.

The rearrangement uses TRBV3-1 (or the pseudogene TRBV3-2) and TRBJ2-5, with a possible D match to TRBD1 (7 bases). V gave up 2 bases and J gave up 7 bases, with 11 bases separating them. Per germline, CDR1 LGHDT and CDR2 YNNKEL (reference sequence). CDR3 length: 13 amino acids. CDR3 protein: CASSQFQGGTQYF. The CDR3 nucleotides are TGTGCCAGCAGCCAATTTCAGGGGGGGACCCAGTACTTC.

The V call is TRBV28, the J call TRBJ2-1, with TRBD2 identical over 10 bases. The V gene's germline CDR1 is MDHEN and CDR2 SYDVKM. The V and J ends lost 1 base and 9 bases, in that order; junction bases with no gene match: 9. The CDR3 has 16 residues. CDR3 DNA: TGTGCCAGCAGTTTATCCCTAGCGGGAGTGGAAGGTGAGCAGTTCTTC. Protein: CASSLSLAGVEGEQFF.

This sequence joins TRBV3-1 (or the pseudogene TRBV3-2) and TRBJ2-4, with TRBD2 identical over 11 bases. The CDR3 sequence is 16 residues long. Germline trimming cut 1 base from V and 3 bases from J; bases unmatched to any gene: 2. Per the germline V gene, CDR1 is LGHDT and CDR2 is YNNKEL (reference sequence). CDR3 in amino acids: CASSQAGTSGKNIQYF. The CDR3, as DNA: TGTGCCAGCAGCCAAGCCGGGACTAGCGGCAAAAACATTCAGTACTTC.

The V gene is TRBV7-3, the J gene TRBJ1-1; 10 bases agree with TRBD1. V lost 5 bases to trimming and J lost 4 bases; unmatched junction nucleotides: 4. The CDR3 sequence is 14 residues long. Germline loops: CDR1 SGHTA, CDR2 FQGTGA. The CDR3 loop is CASSRQGAPTEAFF. The CDR3 coding sequence is TGTGCCAGCAGCCGACAGGGGGCGCCCACTGAAGCTTTCTTT.